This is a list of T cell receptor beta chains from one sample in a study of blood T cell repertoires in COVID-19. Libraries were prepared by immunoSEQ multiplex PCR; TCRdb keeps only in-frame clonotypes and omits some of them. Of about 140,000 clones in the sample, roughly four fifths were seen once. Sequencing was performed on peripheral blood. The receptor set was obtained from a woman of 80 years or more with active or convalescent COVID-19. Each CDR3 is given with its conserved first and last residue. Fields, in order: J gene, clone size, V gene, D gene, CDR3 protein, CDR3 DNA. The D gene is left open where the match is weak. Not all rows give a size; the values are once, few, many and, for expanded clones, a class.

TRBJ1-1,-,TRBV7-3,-,CASSLQGSEAFF,TGTGCCAGCAGCTTACAGGGGTCTGAAGCTTTCTTT
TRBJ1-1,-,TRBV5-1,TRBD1,CASSSQGAKGAEAFF,TGCGCCAGCAGCAGCCAGGGGGCGAAGGGGGCTGAAGCTTTCTTT
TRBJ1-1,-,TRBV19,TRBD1,CASSITGTAKSAFF,TGTGCCAGTAGTATCACCGGGACAGCGAAAAGTGCTTTCTTT
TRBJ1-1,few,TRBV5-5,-,CASSLGSTGSLEAFF,TGTGCCAGCAGCTTAGGGTCAACAGGCTCCTTGGAAGCTTTCTTT
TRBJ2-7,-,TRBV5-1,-,CASSPGLGGYEQYF,TGCGCCAGCAGCCCGGGACTGGGGGGCTACGAGCAGTACTTC
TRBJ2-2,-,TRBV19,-,CASIGRTVWNTGELFF,TGTGCCAGTATCGGTAGGACAGTCTGGAACACCGGGGAGCTGTTTTTT
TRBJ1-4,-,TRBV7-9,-,CASSLVSIEGATNEKLFF,TGTGCCAGCAGCTTAGTCTCCATAGAGGGGGCAACTAATGAAAAACTGTTTTTT
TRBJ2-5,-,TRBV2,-,CASSELVGTQYF,TGTGCCAGCAGTGAGCTAGTTGGGACCCAGTACTTC
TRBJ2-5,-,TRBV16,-,CASSQSSRAIETQYF,TGTGCCAGCAGCCAATCGTCGCGGGCCATAGAGACCCAGTACTTC
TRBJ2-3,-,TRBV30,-,CAWSALAMTDTQYF,TGTGCCTGGAGTGCACTAGCTATGACAGATACGCAGTATTTT
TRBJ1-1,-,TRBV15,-,CATSRRQQMNTEAFF,TGTGCCACCAGCAGACGACAACAGATGAACACTGAAGCTTTCTTT
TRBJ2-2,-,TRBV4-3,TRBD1,CASSRDRGNTGELFF,TGCGCCAGCAGCCGGGACAGGGGGAACACCGGGGAGCTGTTTTTT
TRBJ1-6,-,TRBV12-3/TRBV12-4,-,CAIRAAGDSPLHF,TGTGCCATCAGGGCAGCCGGGGATTCACCCCTCCACTTT
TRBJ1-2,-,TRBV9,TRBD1,CASSVDVTGRNGYTF,TGTGCCAGCAGCGTAGATGTGACAGGGCGGAATGGCTACACCTTC
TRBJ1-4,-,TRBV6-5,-,CATFSNEKLFF,TGTGCCACCTTCTCTAATGAAAAACTGTTTTTT
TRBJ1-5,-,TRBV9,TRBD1,CASSAQGADQPQHF,TGTGCCAGCAGCGCACAGGGGGCCGATCAGCCCCAGCATTTT
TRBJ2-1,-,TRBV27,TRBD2,CASSSQGGLAGSNEQFF,TGTGCCAGCAGTTCCCAGGGAGGGCTAGCGGGATCGAATGAGCAGTTCTTC